This TCR beta chain was found in a study of regulatory T cells in long-lasting Graves disease. Findings of the study overall: TRBV28, TRBJ1-2 and TRBJ2-5 were segments that persistent disease favored.

At least ten counts were recorded for this clonotype. The antigen remains unidentified. Relying on iRepertoire HTBI primers and Arm-PCR of CDR3 regions, the team built TCR beta libraries. TCRdb processed the multiplex PCR reads anew with MiXCR; each CDR3 protein has one entry. Counted here are about 530,000 distinct CDR3 sequences, around 15% occurring once; the ten biggest clones make up 20% to 25%. Time point denoted: newly diagnosed GD, antithyroid drugs for less than 3 months. PBMC-derived RNA was used for the TCR library. Roughly 9.5-milliliter peripheral blood samples went into EDTA tubes. The germline V and J ends were trimmed by 2 bases and 2 bases, with 14 bases remaining between them. The CDR3 sequence is 16 residues long. Germline V lookup: CDR1 SGHRS, CDR2 YFSETQ. A further study also used this sample, focusing on T cells in Graves' hyperthyroidism and ophthalmopathy. As reported in that work: Hyperthyroidism patients were newly diagnosed, had disease duration under 2 months, and were aged 18 to 65 years.

This clonotype was sampled from a middle-aged woman with Graves disease. This chain links TRBV5-1 with TRBJ2-1, with D perhaps matching TRBD2 (5 bases). The sequencing here drew on peripheral blood mononuclear cells (PBMCs), taken at new diagnosis, from a patient treated with antithyroid drugs. The CDR3 spells CASSLPLTGTYNEQFF. In DNA form, the CDR3 reads TGCGCCAGCAGCTTACCTTTGACGGGGACCTACAATGAGCAGTTCTTC.